The rows below give T cell receptor beta chains drawn from one sample of a study of identical twins. TCRdb reprocessed the 5' RACE reads with MiXCR, giving one entry per CDR3 protein. There are a few hundred thousand distinct CDR3 sequences in the sample; approximately 10% occur only once, and 9% to 10% lies in the top ten. The sequencing input was memory T cells sorted from blood. The receptors here all came from a man aged 45-60 years in good health. Each CDR3 is given with its conserved first and last residue. The order of the fields is CDR3 DNA, CDR3 protein, V gene, D gene, J gene, clone size. A D gene is named only where the DNA matches it firmly. Clone size is given for some rows only: seen once, a few or many times, or a class if the clone is expanded.

CDR3 DNA: TGCAGTGCTAGAGAAATGGGGCAGGGGGTCTATGGCTACACCTTC; CDR3 protein: CSAREMGQGVYGYTF; V gene: TRBV20-1; D gene: TRBD1; J gene: TRBJ1-2; clone size: -
CDR3 DNA: TGTGCCAGCAGAAGGACTAGGGGCACAGATACGCAGTATTTT; CDR3 protein: CASRRTRGTDTQYF; V gene: TRBV6-2/TRBV6-3; D gene: TRBD2; J gene: TRBJ2-3; clone size: many
CDR3 DNA: TGTGCCAGCAGCACAGGACAAAGGAACACTGAAGCTTTCTTT; CDR3 protein: CASSTGQRNTEAFF; V gene: TRBV7-2; D gene: -; J gene: TRBJ1-1; clone size: few
CDR3 DNA: TGTGCCAGCAGTCCGGGACTAGCGGACTACAATGAGCAGTTCTTC; CDR3 protein: CASSPGLADYNEQFF; V gene: TRBV27; D gene: TRBD2; J gene: TRBJ2-1; clone size: -
CDR3 DNA: TGCAGTGCTAGAGATCTGGTCGGACAGGGTCGCGCGGGTACGCAGTATTTT; CDR3 protein: CSARDLVGQGRAGTQYF; V gene: TRBV20-1; D gene: TRBD1; J gene: TRBJ2-3; clone size: -
CDR3 DNA: TGTGCCAGCAGCTTATACGTTAATGAGCAGTTCTTC; CDR3 protein: CASSLYVNEQFF; V gene: TRBV7-2; D gene: -; J gene: TRBJ2-1; clone size: -
CDR3 DNA: TGCGCCAGCAGCTTGGGTGGCCAGGGGTCCACAGATACGCAGTATTTT; CDR3 protein: CASSLGGQGSTDTQYF; V gene: TRBV5-1; D gene: -; J gene: TRBJ2-3; clone size: many
CDR3 DNA: TGTGCCAGCAGCCAAGATAGGCAGGGTAATTCACCCCTCCACTTT; CDR3 protein: CASSQDRQGNSPLHF; V gene: TRBV4-2; D gene: -; J gene: TRBJ1-6; clone size: many
CDR3 DNA: TGCAGTGCTAGAGATCCGGGCAGGCTGAACACTGAAGCTTTCTTT; CDR3 protein: CSARDPGRLNTEAFF; V gene: TRBV20-1; D gene: -; J gene: TRBJ1-1; clone size: many
CDR3 DNA: TGTGCCAGCAGCCAAGAAATCCGAGATACGCAGTATTTT; CDR3 protein: CASSQEIRDTQYF; V gene: TRBV4-2; D gene: -; J gene: TRBJ2-3; clone size: many
CDR3 DNA: TGCAGTGCTACTACGCGGGGGAGACCCTACAATGAGCAGTTCTTC; CDR3 protein: CSATTRGRPYNEQFF; V gene: TRBV20-1; D gene: TRBD2; J gene: TRBJ2-1; clone size: -
CDR3 DNA: TGTGCCAGCACCCCGGCAGGGACCAAGACCCAGTACTTC; CDR3 protein: CASTPAGTKTQYF; V gene: TRBV27; D gene: -; J gene: TRBJ2-5; clone size: -
CDR3 DNA: TGCGCCAGCAGCTTGATTCAGGGATTCGAGCAGTACTTC; CDR3 protein: CASSLIQGFEQYF; V gene: TRBV5-1; D gene: -; J gene: TRBJ2-7; clone size: few
CDR3 DNA: TGTGCCAGCAGCTCATCCGTGACCCAGTACTTC; CDR3 protein: CASSSSVTQYF; V gene: TRBV11-2; D gene: -; J gene: TRBJ2-5; clone size: many
CDR3 DNA: TGTGCCAGCAGTTTAGGGGGGTATTTGGTGGGTGAGCAGTTCTTC; CDR3 protein: CASSLGGYLVGEQFF; V gene: TRBV12-3/TRBV12-4; D gene: -; J gene: TRBJ2-1; clone size: many
CDR3 DNA: TGCAGTGCTAGACTAGCGGGAGGTTCAGAGACCCAGTACTTC; CDR3 protein: CSARLAGGSETQYF; V gene: TRBV20-1; D gene: TRBD2; J gene: TRBJ2-5; clone size: few
CDR3 DNA: TGTGCCAGCAGTTTCGGCGGGGCAGATACGCAGTATTTT; CDR3 protein: CASSFGGADTQYF; V gene: TRBV12-3/TRBV12-4; D gene: -; J gene: TRBJ2-3; clone size: many
CDR3 DNA: TGCAGCGTTGAAGGCGTGCTGGGGCAACAATTAGAGACCCAGTACTTC; CDR3 protein: CSVEGVLGQQLETQYF; V gene: TRBV29-1; D gene: -; J gene: TRBJ2-5; clone size: many
CDR3 DNA: TGTGCCAGCAGCCCCCCCGGGACAGGGGGCACTGAAGCTTTCTTT; CDR3 protein: CASSPPGTGGTEAFF; V gene: TRBV3-1; D gene: TRBD1; J gene: TRBJ1-1; clone size: many
CDR3 DNA: TGCAGTGTTATTAGGACAGGGCTCTACGAGCAGTACTTC; CDR3 protein: CSVIRTGLYEQYF; V gene: TRBV20-1; D gene: TRBD1; J gene: TRBJ2-7; clone size: many
CDR3 DNA: TGCGCCAGCAGCTTGGAAGGCCGGGGGGATTCAGAGACCCAGTACTTC; CDR3 protein: CASSLEGRGDSETQYF; V gene: TRBV5-1; D gene: TRBD2; J gene: TRBJ2-5; clone size: -
CDR3 DNA: TGTGCCTGGACCGGGAGGGTCAGGGGTACTGAAGCTTTCTTT; CDR3 protein: CAWTGRVRGTEAFF; V gene: TRBV30; D gene: -; J gene: TRBJ1-1; clone size: -
CDR3 DNA: TGCAGTGCTAGTAGGTTCCCCGGGGAGCTGTTTTTT; CDR3 protein: CSASRFPGELFF; V gene: TRBV20-1; D gene: -; J gene: TRBJ2-2; clone size: few
CDR3 DNA: TGCAGTGCTAGCGCAGGGGGTGGTAGCAATCAGCCCCAGCATTTT; CDR3 protein: CSASAGGGSNQPQHF; V gene: TRBV20-1; D gene: TRBD1; J gene: TRBJ1-5; clone size: many
CDR3 DNA: TGTGCCAGTAGTGGAGGACTAGCCACAGCTTTCTTT; CDR3 protein: CASSGGLATAFF; V gene: TRBV19; D gene: -; J gene: TRBJ1-1; clone size: -
CDR3 DNA: TGTGCCAGCAGCTCTACCCAGGGGGAAGATTTCGTTCATAATGAAAAACTGTTTTTT; CDR3 protein: CASSSTQGEDFVHNEKLFF; V gene: TRBV5-6; D gene: TRBD1; J gene: TRBJ1-4; clone size: many
CDR3 DNA: TGTGCCAGCAGTTTTGGGGGTTACGAGCAGTACTTC; CDR3 protein: CASSFGGYEQYF; V gene: TRBV12-3/TRBV12-4; D gene: -; J gene: TRBJ2-7; clone size: many
CDR3 DNA: TGTGCCAGCAGACCAGGACTAGCGGGCAACTACGAGCAGTACTTC; CDR3 protein: CASRPGLAGNYEQYF; V gene: TRBV7-9; D gene: TRBD2; J gene: TRBJ2-7; clone size: few
CDR3 DNA: TGTGCCAGCAGTTTTAATATTGGGCACGTGAACACTGAAGCTTTCTTT; CDR3 protein: CASSFNIGHVNTEAFF; V gene: TRBV27; D gene: -; J gene: TRBJ1-1; clone size: many
CDR3 DNA: TGTGCCAGCCAAGGGAGGTTGAACACTGAAGCTTTCTTT; CDR3 protein: CASQGRLNTEAFF; V gene: TRBV6-1; D gene: -; J gene: TRBJ1-1; clone size: few
CDR3 DNA: TGCAGTGCTAGAGGTACAGGGATCCCTGAAGCTTTCTTT; CDR3 protein: CSARGTGIPEAFF; V gene: TRBV20-1; D gene: -; J gene: TRBJ1-1; clone size: many
CDR3 DNA: TGTGCCAGCGTCCTCCGGTGGGCTAGCGGGAGAGTTGCAGATACGCAGTATTTT; CDR3 protein: CASVLRWASGRVADTQYF; V gene: TRBV5-5; D gene: TRBD2; J gene: TRBJ2-3; clone size: many
CDR3 DNA: TGTGCCAGCAGTGATCCGGGACAGGGGGCGTATCTGTTTTTT; CDR3 protein: CASSDPGQGAYLFF; V gene: TRBV2; D gene: TRBD1; J gene: TRBJ1-4; clone size: -
CDR3 DNA: TGTGCCAGCAGCGAACGTCCTGGTCCGACTAATGAAAAACTGTTTTTT; CDR3 protein: CASSERPGPTNEKLFF; V gene: TRBV7-2; D gene: -; J gene: TRBJ1-4; clone size: many
CDR3 DNA: TGTGCCACCACCAGCGGTAGCGCCGGGGAGCTGTTTTTT; CDR3 protein: CATTSGSAGELFF; V gene: TRBV24-1; D gene: -; J gene: TRBJ2-2; clone size: few
CDR3 DNA: TGCAGCACACATAAGGGCGAAGGGCGGAACACCGGGGAGCTGTTTTTT; CDR3 protein: CSTHKGEGRNTGELFF; V gene: TRBV20-1; D gene: -; J gene: TRBJ2-2; clone size: many
CDR3 DNA: TGTGCCAGTAAGACAGGGGGCACAGATACGCAGTATTTT; CDR3 protein: CASKTGGTDTQYF; V gene: TRBV2; D gene: TRBD1; J gene: TRBJ2-3; clone size: -
CDR3 DNA: TGCAGTGCGCGCGGGACAGGGGGCGCGAGCTACACCTTC; CDR3 protein: CSARGTGGASYTF; V gene: TRBV20-1; D gene: TRBD1; J gene: TRBJ1-2; clone size: many
CDR3 DNA: TGCAGCGCCACCAAGGAGAGGGGTGCTGAAGCTTTCTTT; CDR3 protein: CSATKERGAEAFF; V gene: TRBV29-1; D gene: -; J gene: TRBJ1-1; clone size: -
CDR3 DNA: TGTGCCAGCAGGGGGTCCTCGATTAATTCACCCCTCCACTTT; CDR3 protein: CASRGSSINSPLHF; V gene: TRBV28; D gene: -; J gene: TRBJ1-6; clone size: -
CDR3 DNA: TGCGCCAGCAGCCAGGGACGGGTCATGAACACTGAAGCTTTCTTT; CDR3 protein: CASSQGRVMNTEAFF; V gene: TRBV4-1; D gene: -; J gene: TRBJ1-1; clone size: many
CDR3 DNA: TGTGCCAGCAGCCAAGCACTTACTAGCGGGGCTAACTCTGGGGCCAACGTCCTGACTTTC; CDR3 protein: CASSQALTSGANSGANVLTF; V gene: TRBV4-2; D gene: TRBD2; J gene: TRBJ2-6; clone size: -